Below, 26 T cell receptor beta chains from the same sample are listed, as sequenced in a study of shared T cell receptors in the human thymus. Sequencing used immunoSEQ multiplex PCR; TCRdb keeps in-frame clones, though not all of them. The table includes over 650,000 clones, about 90% detected once. These data also featured in a second study, about human thymus T cells.

Material: thymocytes. The receptors come from a boy younger than two with a congenital heart defect.

The V and J genes are TRBV6-5 and TRBJ2-7, with 8 bases lining up with TRBD2. With 3 bases clipped from V and 2 bases from J, the junction kept 9 bases outside the gene matches. CDR1 MNHEY and CDR2 SVGAGI come from the germline V gene. The CDR3 contains 16 residues. The CDR3 sequence is CASSYKSGRVTYEQYF. The CDR3 DNA is TGTGCCAGCAGTTATAAGAGCGGGAGAGTTACCTACGAGCAGTACTTC.

This chain joins TRBV7-9 and TRBJ1-1; D remains unclear. Trimming took 5 bases from V and 5 from J, leaving 12 bases between them. The CDR3 consists of 13 residues. Germline CDR1 SEHNR, CDR2 FQNEAQ (reference sequence). This CDR3 reads CASSHPAGTEAFF. The CDR3 nucleotides are TGTGCCAGCAGCCACCCCGCGGGGACTGAAGCTTTCTTT.

The V and J genes are TRBV4-3 and TRBJ2-3; 8 bases agree with TRBD2. V lost 1 base, J lost 2 bases, and 8 bases stayed unmatched. The length of the CDR3 is 17 residues. Per the germline V gene, CDR1 is LGHNA and CDR2 is YSLEER. The CDR3 bases are TGCGCCAGCAGCCAAGTACTTCGGGGGGGATTCACAGATACGCAGTATTTT. It encodes CASSQVLRGGFTDTQYF.

This chain uses TRBV5-6 with TRBJ2-6; TRBD2 might be the D (6 bases). Per germline, CDR1 SGHDT and CDR2 YYEEEE. This CDR3 has 16 residues. V lost 4 bases, J lost 4 bases, and 15 bases lay in between. In nucleotides, the CDR3 is TGTGCCAGCAGCCCACCCTGGGGGGACGGGGCCAACGTCCTGACTTTC. It specifies CASSPPWGDGANVLTF.

The V gene is TRBV21-1, the J gene TRBJ1-1; the table calls TRBD1, which could not be checked here. TRBV21-1 is a pseudogene segment. The CDR3 spans 12 residues. The CDR3 sequence is CASSRDDSEAFF. The CDR3 DNA reads as TGTGCCAGCAGCAGAGATGACAGCGAAGCTTTCTTT.

This clone was seen a single time. J is TRBJ2-5 and V is TRBV9; D possibly corresponds to TRBD2 (7 bases). The germline V gene encodes CDR1 SGDLS and CDR2 YYNGEE. The CDR3 loop spans 16 amino acids. Deletions cut 6 bases from V and 0 bases from J, with 18 bases between. The CDR3 reads CASTPGEGEHQETQYF. CDR3 nucleotide sequence: TGTGCCAGCACCCCGGGGGAGGGGGAGCACCAAGAGACCCAGTACTTC.

There are a few counts of this clone. The chain uses TRBV19 and TRBJ2-1; possibly TRBD1 for D (5 bases). CDR1 is LNHDA, CDR2 SQIVND, per germline (reference sequence). The CDR3 consists of 17 residues. Trimming took 6 bases from V and 4 from J, leaving 22 bases between them. The CDR3, as DNA: TGTGCCAGTAGACCGACCCCGACAGCTCCGGGTTACAATGAGCAGTTCTTC. It translates to CASRPTPTAPGYNEQFF.

V usage is TRBV19 and J usage is TRBJ1-1, with a possible D match to TRBD1 (5 bases). The CDR3 has 14 residues. Germline V gene lookup returns CDR1 LNHDA and CDR2 SQIVND (reference sequence). Trimming removed 1 base from V and 4 bases from J, with 10 bases in between. The CDR3 nucleotides read TGTGCCAGTAGTATAGGCGACAGTTCCACTGAAGCTTTCTTT. It yields the protein CASSIGDSSTEAFF.

This clone occurred once. The V and J genes are TRBV7-8 and TRBJ2-1, with TRBD2 matching over 8 bases. This CDR3 is 16 amino acids long. With 4 bases clipped from V and 7 bases from J, the junction kept 12 bases outside the gene matches. Germline lookup yields CDR1 SGHVS and CDR2 FQNEAQ. CDR3 sequence reads: CASSSGGAQAENEQFF. The CDR3 coding sequence is TGTGCCAGCAGCTCCGGGGGGGCGCAGGCTGAAAATGAGCAGTTCTTC.

The chain uses TRBV20-1 and TRBJ1-2; D possibly corresponds to TRBD1 (5 bases). Trimming removed 2 bases at V and 8 bases at J, with 9 bases between. CDR3 length equals 11 residues. Per germline, CDR1 DFQATT and CDR2 SNEGSKA (reference sequence). The CDR3 region is CSARREGGYTF. CDR3 DNA: TGCAGTGCTAGAAGGGAGGGGGGCTACACCTTC.

The rearrangement uses TRBV6-6 and TRBJ1-5, with a weak D call TRBD1 (6 bases). The CDR3 runs 16 residues. Germline values: CDR1 MNHNY, CDR2 SVGAGI (reference sequence). V dropped 5 bases and J dropped 0 bases, with 14 bases sitting between them. This chain's CDR3 is CASSRGANDSNQPQHF. For the CDR3, the DNA is TGTGCCAGCAGTCGGGGGGCGAACGATAGCAATCAGCCCCAGCATTTT.

V usage is TRBV6-1 and J usage is TRBJ1-5, with D hard to call. Germline loops: CDR1 MNHNS, CDR2 SASEGT. This CDR3 spans 14 amino acids. Trimming removed 6 bases from V and 5 bases from J, with 14 bases in between. In DNA, the CDR3 is TGTGCCAGCAGCCGCCGGAGGTGGGATCAGCCCCAGCATTTT. Protein sequence: CASSRRRWDQPQHF.

The genes are TRBV28 and TRBJ2-7, with TRBD2 as a possible D gene (5 bases). CDR1 and CDR2 (germline): MDHEN, SYDVKM. V lost 5 bases, J lost 4 bases, and 9 bases lay in between. This CDR3 is 12 amino acids long. The CDR3 spells CASSKPGYEQYF. As DNA, the CDR3 is TGTGCCAGCAGTAAACCGGGGTACGAGCAGTACTTC.

As to this clone: Other DNA sequences within the sample encode an identical CDR3. J is TRBJ1-3 and V is TRBV28; D remains ambiguous. Per the germline V gene, CDR1 is MDHEN and CDR2 is SYDVKM. The ends were cut back, 4 bases at V and 3 bases at J, with 4 bases in the middle. The CDR3 is 12 amino acids. CDR3 in amino acids: CASSSGGNTIYF. The CDR3 nucleotides are TGTGCCAGCAGTTCCGGTGGAAACACCATATATTTT. Complete variable domain (other parts from reference TRBV28 and TRBJ1-3): DVKVTQSSRYLVKRTGEKVFLECVQDMDHENMFWYRQDPGLGLRLIYFSYDVKMKEKGDIPEGYSVSREKKERFSLILESASTNQTSMYLCASSSGGNTIYFGEGSWLTVV.

This chain connects TRBV7-9 to TRBJ2-7; 7 bases map to TRBD1. This CDR3 has 17 amino acids. The germline CDR1 and CDR2 sequences are SEHNR and FQNEAQ (reference sequence). Losses at the gene ends were 4 bases for V and 2 bases for J; bases not matched to a gene: 14. The CDR3 spells CASSCVDVGTDTYEQYF. CDR3 sequence (DNA): TGTGCCAGCAGCTGCGTGGACGTCGGGACAGATACCTACGAGCAGTACTTC.

V is TRBV27 and J is TRBJ2-2; D remains ambiguous. CDR1 and CDR2 from the germline V gene are MNHEY and SMNVEV (reference sequence). There are 13 residues in the CDR3. The germline V and J ends were trimmed by 6 bases and 1 base, with 6 bases remaining between them. The CDR3 nucleotides are TGTGCCAGCAGCCCAATGAACACCGGGGAGCTGTTTTTT. Translation gives CASSPMNTGELFF.

The CDR3 sequence is CASSRRTGLSETQYF. The CDR3 DNA reads TGTGCCAGCAGTCGAAGGACAGGCCTTAGTGAGACCCAGTACTTC. The rearrangement uses TRBV27 and TRBJ2-5; 7 bases align to TRBD1. V gave up 5 bases and J gave up 5 bases; unmatched junction bases: 11. The CDR3 loop spans 15 amino acids. CDR1 is MNHEY and CDR2 is SMNVEV in the germline V gene (reference sequence).

This chain uses TRBV5-5 with TRBJ1-1; 8 bases agree with TRBD1. V trimming: 4 bases; J trimming: 4 bases; junction bases outside the gene matches: 9. CDR3 length: 15 residues. Per the germline V gene, CDR1 is SGHKS and CDR2 is YYEKEE (reference sequence). The CDR3 protein is CASSLWTGRATEAFF. CDR3 in DNA: TGTGCCAGCAGCCTCTGGACAGGGAGGGCCACTGAAGCTTTCTTT.

This sequence joins TRBV7-8 and TRBJ2-7, with a tentative D call TRBD2 (5 bases). The germline CDR1 and CDR2 sequences are SGHVS and FQNEAQ. The CDR3 consists of 16 residues. Trimming took 5 bases from V and 2 from J, leaving 19 bases between them. CDR3 amino acids: CASSPPSFYPPYEQYF. In DNA, the CDR3 is TGTGCCAGCAGCCCCCCTAGCTTTTATCCGCCCTACGAGCAGTACTTC.

The rearrangement uses TRBV28 and TRBJ1-5, with D perhaps matching TRBD1 (5 bases). Germline values: CDR1 MDHEN, CDR2 SYDVKM. The CDR3 covers 17 residues. The V end was cut by 5 bases, the J end by 2 bases, with 19 bases between. The CDR3 nucleotides read TGTGCCAGCAGTGCCCGGGGGGGAAAGGGATGCAATCAGCCCCAGCATTTT. This translates into CASSARGGKGCNQPQHF.

In DNA, the CDR3 is TGTGCCAGCGGCAAGACTAGCGGGGGGGCCAATGAGCAGTTCTTC. The encoded protein is CASGKTSGGANEQFF. This chain connects TRBV9 to TRBJ2-1; 14 nucleotides match TRBD2. V dropped 7 bases and J dropped 6; count of bases not matched to a gene: 6. Per the germline V gene, CDR1 is SGDLS and CDR2 is YYNGEE. This CDR3 spans 15 amino acids.

This chain links TRBV29-1 with TRBJ1-6; D is possibly TRBD1 (6 bases). Between the trimmed V and J ends, which lost 7 bases and 7 bases, there was a span of 32 bases. Germline CDR1 and CDR2: SQVTM and ANQGSEA. The CDR3 is made up of 19 amino acids. Here the CDR3 DNA reads TGCAGCGACGACGGGGGGGCGTCACAGTTTGGGCATCACAATTCACCCCTCCACTTT. Its translation: CSDDGGASQFGHHNSPLHF.

This chain uses TRBV20-1 with TRBJ2-1, with D uncertain. Per the germline V gene, CDR1 is DFQATT and CDR2 is SNEGSKA (reference sequence). This CDR3 is 10 amino acids long. The V end lost 2 bases, the J end lost 9 bases, and 5 bases lay between the germline ends. The CDR3 DNA reads as TGCAGTGCTAGATTCCGTGAGCAGTTCTTC. Amino acid sequence: CSARFREQFF.

The table lists this clone with a count of one. The gene calls are TRBV7-9 and TRBJ1-3; maybe TRBD1 (5 bases). The CDR3 has 14 amino acids. Trimming took 7 bases from V and 1 from J, leaving 11 bases between them. The germline CDR1 and CDR2 sequences are SEHNR and FQNEAQ (reference sequence). As DNA, the CDR3 is TGTGCCAGCATTGGGCACAGGTCTGGAAACACCATATATTTT. Protein: CASIGHRSGNTIYF.

In DNA form, the CDR3 reads TGCGCCAGCAGCCGCGCACCGGGACAGGAGAGGAGCCACGAGCAGTACTTC. It specifies CASSRAPGQERSHEQYF. J is TRBJ2-7 and V is TRBV4-1, with TRBD1 matching over 8 bases. Germline CDR1 reads MGHRA; CDR2 reads YSYEKL. The J segment lost 5 bases and the V segment lost 4 bases, leaving 16 bases of the junction unmatched. This CDR3 is 17 amino acids long.

This chain uses TRBV25-1 with TRBJ1-4; D perhaps matches TRBD1 (5 bases). This CDR3 has 14 residues. V shed 6 bases and J shed 5 bases, with 13 bases lying between them. The germline CDR1 and CDR2 sequences are MGHDK and SYGVNS. The CDR3, as DNA: TGTGCCAGCAGCGTGGGGCAAATGAATGAAAAACTGTTTTTT. Translating gives CASSVGQMNEKLFF.